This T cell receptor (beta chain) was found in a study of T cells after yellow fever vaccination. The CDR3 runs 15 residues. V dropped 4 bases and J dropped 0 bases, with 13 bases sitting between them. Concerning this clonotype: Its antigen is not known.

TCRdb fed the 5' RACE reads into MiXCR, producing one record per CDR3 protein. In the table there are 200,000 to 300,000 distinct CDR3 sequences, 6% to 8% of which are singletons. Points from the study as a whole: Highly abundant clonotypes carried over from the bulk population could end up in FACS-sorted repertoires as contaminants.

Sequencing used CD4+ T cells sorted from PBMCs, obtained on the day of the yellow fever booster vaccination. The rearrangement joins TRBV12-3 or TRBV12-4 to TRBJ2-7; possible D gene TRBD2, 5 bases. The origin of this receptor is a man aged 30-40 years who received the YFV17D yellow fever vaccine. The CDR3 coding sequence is TGTGCCAGCAGTTCCGGACTTTCCAGCTCCTACGAGCAGTACTTC. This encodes CASSSGLSSSYEQYF.